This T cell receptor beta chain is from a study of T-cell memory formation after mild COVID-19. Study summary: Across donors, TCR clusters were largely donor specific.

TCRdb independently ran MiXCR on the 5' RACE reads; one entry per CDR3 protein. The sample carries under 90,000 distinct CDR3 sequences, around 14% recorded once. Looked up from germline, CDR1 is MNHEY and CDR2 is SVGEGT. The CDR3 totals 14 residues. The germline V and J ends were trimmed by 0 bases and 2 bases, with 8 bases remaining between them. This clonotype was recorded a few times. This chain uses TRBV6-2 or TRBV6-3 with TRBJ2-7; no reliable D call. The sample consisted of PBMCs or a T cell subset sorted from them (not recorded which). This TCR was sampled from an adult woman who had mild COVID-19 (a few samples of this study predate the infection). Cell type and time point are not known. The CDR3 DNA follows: TGTGCCAGCAGTTACTCGACTCCTACCTACGAGCAGTACTTC. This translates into CASSYSTPTYEQYF.